Listed below are T cell receptor beta chains from one sample, sequenced in a study of cytomegalovirus exposure and HLA in healthy donors. Some clones are missing from TCRdb's copy, which holds only in-frame ones; the method was immunoSEQ multiplex PCR. The sample records roughly 180,000 clones, 77% being singletons. Input material: PBMCs. The receptors stem from a woman younger than 45 in good health and CMV-seropositive. Each CDR3 is given with its conserved first and last residue. Fields, in order: D gene, J gene, V gene, CDR3 protein. D genes are given only for firm matches.

d_gene: TRBD1; j_gene: TRBJ2-1; v_gene: TRBV9; CDR3aa: CASSVVVGTGSYNEQFF
d_gene: TRBD1; j_gene: -; v_gene: TRBV5-1; CDR3aa: CASSLGGTATVYEQYF
d_gene: TRBD1; j_gene: TRBJ1-4; v_gene: TRBV5-1; CDR3aa: CASSKRQGKDGEKLFF
d_gene: TRBD2; j_gene: TRBJ2-1; v_gene: TRBV5-1; CDR3aa: CASSWGLAGRNEQFF
d_gene: -; j_gene: TRBJ2-1; v_gene: TRBV7-3; CDR3aa: CASSLWSHSGRNEQFF
d_gene: -; j_gene: TRBJ1-2; v_gene: TRBV7-2; CDR3aa: CASSFQQARNGYTF
d_gene: -; j_gene: TRBJ1-1; v_gene: TRBV20-1; CDR3aa: CSARLGFEAFF
d_gene: -; j_gene: TRBJ1-5; v_gene: TRBV2; CDR3aa: CASSADISNQPQHF
d_gene: -; j_gene: TRBJ1-5; v_gene: TRBV7-2; CDR3aa: CASSVTASNQPQHF
d_gene: -; j_gene: TRBJ2-7; v_gene: TRBV28; CDR3aa: CASRYRLVSYEQYF
d_gene: TRBD1; j_gene: TRBJ2-3; v_gene: TRBV6-6; CDR3aa: CASSSTTGGLADTQYF
d_gene: -; j_gene: TRBJ1-1; v_gene: TRBV29-1; CDR3aa: CSVRQENTEAFF
d_gene: TRBD1; j_gene: TRBJ2-7; v_gene: TRBV27; CDR3aa: CATAMGTGRYEQYF
d_gene: TRBD1; j_gene: TRBJ1-2; v_gene: TRBV28; CDR3aa: CASRGGAGGSYGYTF
d_gene: -; j_gene: TRBJ1-2; v_gene: TRBV30; CDR3aa: CAWSLEVSYGYTF
d_gene: -; j_gene: TRBJ1-4; v_gene: TRBV27; CDR3aa: CASTQSRLGSEKLFF
d_gene: TRBD2; j_gene: TRBJ2-1; v_gene: TRBV30; CDR3aa: CAWSEGAGVGYNEQFF
d_gene: -; j_gene: TRBJ2-5; v_gene: TRBV9; CDR3aa: CASSVVERWDTQETQYF
d_gene: -; j_gene: TRBJ2-7; v_gene: TRBV6-5; CDR3aa: CASSNTGVGEQYF
d_gene: TRBD2; j_gene: TRBJ2-5; v_gene: TRBV11-1; CDR3aa: CASSFFGGGSSETQYF
d_gene: TRBD1; j_gene: TRBJ1-4; v_gene: TRBV30; CDR3aa: CAWSLQGESEKLFF
d_gene: TRBD1; j_gene: TRBJ1-1; v_gene: TRBV12-5; CDR3aa: CASGRALGQGNTEAFF
d_gene: -; j_gene: TRBJ1-1; v_gene: TRBV4-1; CDR3aa: CASSHDRDTVNTEAFF
d_gene: -; j_gene: TRBJ2-2; v_gene: TRBV4-2; CDR3aa: CASSQARENTGELFF
d_gene: TRBD1; j_gene: TRBJ1-1; v_gene: TRBV27; CDR3aa: CASSYQGALEAFF
d_gene: -; j_gene: TRBJ2-5; v_gene: TRBV18; CDR3aa: CASSPKNSLTVAETQYF
d_gene: -; j_gene: TRBJ1-3; v_gene: TRBV30; CDR3aa: CARDSGNTIYF
d_gene: -; j_gene: TRBJ2-3; v_gene: TRBV7-3; CDR3aa: CASSWQGRGTQYF
d_gene: -; j_gene: TRBJ2-3; v_gene: TRBV9; CDR3aa: CASSDRWGTDTQYF
d_gene: -; j_gene: TRBJ2-7; v_gene: TRBV29-1; CDR3aa: CSVRTFSYEQYF
d_gene: -; j_gene: TRBJ2-5; v_gene: TRBV18; CDR3aa: CASSPTGIGETQYF
d_gene: TRBD1; j_gene: TRBJ1-2; v_gene: TRBV4-1; CDR3aa: CASSHELGQGRGYTF
d_gene: -; j_gene: TRBJ1-3; v_gene: TRBV4-2; CDR3aa: CASSQVSLAGNTIYF
d_gene: -; j_gene: TRBJ1-1; v_gene: TRBV5-1; CDR3aa: CASSLEGGETEAFF
d_gene: TRBD1; j_gene: TRBJ1-2; v_gene: TRBV28; CDR3aa: CASGPVEDRGYGYTF
d_gene: -; j_gene: TRBJ2-3; v_gene: TRBV5-1; CDR3aa: CASSLASTAWGYF
d_gene: -; j_gene: TRBJ1-1; v_gene: TRBV7-9; CDR3aa: CASSLSGGTEAFF
d_gene: TRBD1; j_gene: TRBJ2-1; v_gene: TRBV11-2; CDR3aa: CASSFRQGLNNEQFF
d_gene: TRBD1; j_gene: TRBJ2-5; v_gene: TRBV28; CDR3aa: CASTPGQGTETQYF
d_gene: -; j_gene: TRBJ1-1; v_gene: TRBV9; CDR3aa: CASSPSLGQNAEAFF
d_gene: TRBD1; j_gene: TRBJ1-2; v_gene: TRBV30; CDR3aa: CAWGQANYGYTF
d_gene: -; j_gene: TRBJ1-2; v_gene: TRBV6-5; CDR3aa: CASSRSTKGDYGYTF
d_gene: TRBD2; j_gene: TRBJ2-1; v_gene: TRBV5-1; CDR3aa: CASSASSGRAFNEQFF
d_gene: -; j_gene: TRBJ2-3; v_gene: TRBV11-2; CDR3aa: CASSLKRANTDTQYF
d_gene: -; j_gene: TRBJ2-6; v_gene: TRBV6-4; CDR3aa: CASSDNTAGANVLTF
d_gene: -; j_gene: TRBJ1-5; v_gene: TRBV6-1; CDR3aa: CASSDGQYSNQPQHF
d_gene: TRBD2; j_gene: TRBJ2-1; v_gene: TRBV27; CDR3aa: CASSLLSPSGTPSANEQFF